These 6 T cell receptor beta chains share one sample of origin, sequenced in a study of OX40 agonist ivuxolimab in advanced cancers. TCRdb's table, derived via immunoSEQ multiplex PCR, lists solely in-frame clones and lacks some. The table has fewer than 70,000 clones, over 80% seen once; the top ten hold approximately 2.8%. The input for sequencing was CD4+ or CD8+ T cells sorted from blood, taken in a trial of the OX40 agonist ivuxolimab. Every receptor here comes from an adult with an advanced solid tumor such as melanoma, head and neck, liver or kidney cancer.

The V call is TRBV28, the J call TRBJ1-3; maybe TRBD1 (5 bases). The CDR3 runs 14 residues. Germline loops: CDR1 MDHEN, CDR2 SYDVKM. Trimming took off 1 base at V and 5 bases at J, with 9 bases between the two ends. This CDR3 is CASSLSGNRNTIYF. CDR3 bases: TGTGCCAGCAGTTTATCAGGGAACCGAAACACCATATATTTT.

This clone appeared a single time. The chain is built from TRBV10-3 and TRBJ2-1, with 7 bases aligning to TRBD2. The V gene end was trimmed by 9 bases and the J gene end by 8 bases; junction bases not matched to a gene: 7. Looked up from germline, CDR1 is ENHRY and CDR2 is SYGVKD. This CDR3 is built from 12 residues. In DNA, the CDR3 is TGTGCCATGGGGGGGGATTCCCATGAGCAGTTCTTC. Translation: CAMGGDSHEQFF.

CDR3 in amino acids: CASSRDPYSNQPQHF. DNA of the CDR3: TGTGCCAGCAGTAGAGACCCGTATAGCAATCAGCCCCAGCATTTT. The chain links TRBV6-5 to TRBJ1-5; D is unresolved. From germline, CDR1 is MNHEY and CDR2 SVGAGI. This CDR3 is 15 amino acids long. With 5 bases removed from V and 0 bases from J, the gap between germline ends came to 11 bases.

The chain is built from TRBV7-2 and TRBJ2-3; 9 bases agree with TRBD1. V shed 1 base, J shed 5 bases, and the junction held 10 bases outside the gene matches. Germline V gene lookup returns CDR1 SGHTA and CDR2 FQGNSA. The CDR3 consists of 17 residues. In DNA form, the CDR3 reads TGTGCCAGCAGCTTAGACTCCGGGACAGGGCATTTAGATACGCAGTATTTT. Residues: CASSLDSGTGHLDTQYF.

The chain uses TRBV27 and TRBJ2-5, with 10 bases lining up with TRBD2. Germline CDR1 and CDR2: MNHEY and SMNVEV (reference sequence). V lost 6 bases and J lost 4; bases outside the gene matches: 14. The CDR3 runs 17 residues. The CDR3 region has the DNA TGTGCCAGCAGGTTCCTGAGCGGGGGGGTTGAACGAGAGACCCAGTACTTC. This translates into CASRFLSGGVERETQYF.

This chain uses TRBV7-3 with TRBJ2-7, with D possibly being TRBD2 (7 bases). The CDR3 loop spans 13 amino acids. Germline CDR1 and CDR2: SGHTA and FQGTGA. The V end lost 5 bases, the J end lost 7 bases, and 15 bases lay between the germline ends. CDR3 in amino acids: CASSQGGVREQYF. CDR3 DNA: TGTGCCAGCAGCCAAGGGGGGGTTAGAGAGCAGTACTTC.